Sequencing of this T cell receptor beta chain was carried out in a study of CD8 T cells in ankylosing spondylitis. This CDR3 region has 12 residues. CDR1 is LGHNT, CDR2 FRNRAP, per germline. Trimming removed 7 bases at V and 5 bases at J, with 11 bases between. Each TCR beta library was made by quantitative 5'-RACE that incorporated molecular barcodes. Via MiXCR, TCRdb re-called the 5' RACE reads, giving one row per CDR3 protein. Of about 750,000 distinct CDR3 sequences in the sample, under 20% are singletons; the top ten hold around a fifth. Turning to this clonotype: Its antigen is unknown.

General study results and limits: About 8 highly homologous variants made up a TCR beta motif, and this motif appeared characteristic of ankylosing spondylitis blood. Clones linked to disease were reported to show significant enrichment in matched ankylosing spondylitis synovial fluid.

The chain recombines TRBV12-5 with TRBJ2-5, with a possible D match to TRBD1 (7 bases). The source is a male donor with ankylosing spondylitis. Sequenced: blood, either unsorted or a sorted T cell fraction (not recorded which). Here the CDR3 DNA reads TGTGCTAGTGAACCAGGGGGGGAGACCCAGTACTTC. Translation gives CASEPGGETQYF.